This T cell receptor (beta chain) was found in a study of T cells in Graves' hyperthyroidism and ophthalmopathy (dated by TCRdb to about 2019). Some background on the complete study: Peripheral blood samples were taken at the time of initial diagnosis, prior to any treatment. TCR V-J signatures able to tell the groups apart were searched for in a discovery cohort of some 97 patients, of whom about 40 had Graves' ophthalmopathy and about 60 had stable Graves' hyperthyroidism. Prospective prediction of ophthalmopathy was tested in an independent validation cohort of 18 hyperthyroidism patients and 15 to 17 patients who later progressed to ophthalmopathy. The study also compared thyroid tissue and blood T-cell repertoires from roughly six Graves' hyperthyroidism patients. After sampling, hyperthyroidism patients received methimazole starting at 30 mg daily, and ophthalmopathy patients received high-dose intravenous methylprednisolone. For training and testing, the roughly 100 patients in the discovery cohort were randomly divided in a 7:3 ratio. According to the paper, TCR Vbeta CDR3 sequencing was carried out on roughly 130 peripheral blood samples, which came from under 50 ophthalmopathy, 70 to 80 hyperthyroidism and about 17 progressor patients. Study-wide conclusions, independent of this receptor: Most expanded thyroid clonotypes (frequency above 0.001) were also detected in blood, a finding suggesting that blood repertoires may reflect thyroid immune responses. In cross-validation, a model built on a 13 V-J signature told ophthalmopathy apart from stable hyperthyroidism with approximately 90% sensitivity and about 81% specificity, and in testing the same model reached 80%/75%. Sample size was not statistically predetermined, and blinding of investigators to group allocation was not performed. In validation, the model predicted progression to ophthalmopathy with roughly 66% sensitivity and less than 80% specificity, a median of approximately 6.7 months before onset.

Ophthalmopathy patients had moderately to severely active disease, with a Clinical Activity Score of 3 or more, a NOSPECS grade of 4 or more, and a disease duration of less than 3 months. Exclusion was applied to patients with uncontrolled infections, other autoimmune diseases, pregnancy or lactation. Diagnoses were based on clinical symptoms, serum thyroxine and TRAb, thyroid ultrasound and orbital computed tomography. PBMCs were isolated from 8 to 10 ml of fresh peripheral blood by Ficoll-Paque density gradient centrifugation. Total RNA was extracted with Trizol reagent, and quality was checked on an Agilent 2100 Bioanalyzer. On this clonotype itself: Its cognate antigen has yet to be identified. The input lacks base qualities; no much larger clone sits a single base away.

The cysteine opens and the phenylalanine closes a CDR3 of 16 amino acids. Only CDR3 DNA remains: 48 bases, in frame from the first base. The germline V gene (reference sequence) provides CDR1 DFQATT and CDR2 SNEGSKA. V is pruned by 1 base and J by 0 bases, leaving 6 bases of the junction without a gene match. Amplification of TCR beta CDR3 regions was carried out from RNA transcripts. The first round of RT-PCR for the TCR CDR3 was performed with the HTBI primer set and the Qiagen OneStep RT-PCR kit. A second multiplex PCR round built the libraries, followed by size selection and purification. The libraries were sequenced on an Illumina HiSeq2000 using paired-end 100 bp reads. The published analysis was carried out like this. SOAPnuke was used to process the raw data, with reads discarded if the reads contained adapters or uncalled bases, had a mean Phred below 15, or lacked an exact constant-primer or identifier match. COPE v1.2.5 was used to merge high-quality paired reads, and clonotypes were defined as unique nucleotide sequences. MiTCR v1.1 was used to align the clonotypes against IMGT TRBV, TRBD and TRBJ reference segments. The analysis included only V-J combinations with a frequency above 0.0001, which together covered roughly 99% of the repertoires. A TCS score was defined as the ratio between F50 (clonal expansion) and ExV (chaos), using BLOSUM62-based TCRdist between CDR3 peptides within each V-J. Welch's t-statistics and random forest reduced roughly 500 V-J features to about 12, which were used in a naive Bayes classifier (R e1071). TCRdb trimmed public reads at Q25 via fastp, called clones via MiXCR and kept in-frame beta chains. Rows with a matching CDR3 protein are joined into one entry that keeps the most common DNA and genes. The V and J calls were not made by the authors but by TCRdb's processing. This sample has hundreds of thousands of distinct CDR3 sequences in its table, and roughly 23% of those were observed once. 49% of the sample goes to the ten largest clones.

Recombination connected TRBV20-1 to TRBJ2-1, with TRBD2 identical over 7 junction bases. What was sequenced was blood. The source is a woman in her seventies with Graves' ophthalmopathy. The CDR3 loop reads CSARVTSASSYNEQFF. The DNA sequence is given as TGCAGTGCTAGAGTTACTAGCGCTAGCTCCTACAATGAGCAGTTCTTC.